Following are 19 T cell receptor beta chains from one sample sequenced in a study of cytomegalovirus exposure and HLA in healthy donors. Generated by immunoSEQ multiplex PCR, the TCRdb table keeps only in-frame clones and is missing some. The sample holds 130,000 or so clones, roughly 89% seen once. The sequenced material came from PBMCs. The receptors were gathered from a man aged 25-45 years in good health and CMV-seronegative.

This chain links TRBV19 with TRBJ1-6; 7 positions agree with TRBD1. V gave up 6 bases and J gave up 5 bases; unmatched junction bases: 7. The CDR3 covers 15 residues. The germline gives CDR1 LNHDA, CDR2 SQIVND (reference sequence). DNA for the CDR3: TGTGCCAGTAGGCAACAGGGGCTAAATAATTCACCCCTCCACTTT. It yields the protein CASRQQGLNNSPLHF.

The DNA of the CDR3 is TGTGCCAGCAGTACTAGCGGGGGGATCCACAATGAGCAGTTCTTC. Translating gives CASSTSGGIHNEQFF. The V call is TRBV6-5, the J call TRBJ2-1; 12 bases fit TRBD2. Losses at the gene ends were 5 bases for V and 5 bases for J; bases not matched to a gene: 4. This CDR3 contains 15 residues. CDR1 and CDR2 (germline): MNHEY, SVGAGI.

The genes are TRBV6-5 and TRBJ2-1, with 12 bases identical to TRBD2. With 4 bases clipped from V and 4 bases from J, the junction kept 2 bases outside the gene matches. CDR1 MNHEY and CDR2 SVGAGI come from the germline V gene. CDR3 length equals 15 residues. Written as DNA, the CDR3 is TGTGCCAGCAGTTCTGGACTAGCGGGGTACAATGAGCAGTTCTTC. Protein product: CASSSGLAGYNEQFF.

The rearrangement links TRBV25-1 to TRBJ1-3; tentative D call: TRBD1 (5 bases). CDR1 MGHDK and CDR2 SYGVNS come from the germline V gene. The V gene lost 6 bases and the J gene lost 2 bases, with 11 bases spanning the gap. CDR3 length: 14 residues. In DNA, the CDR3 is TGTGCCAGCAGCGCCGGGGGTACTGGAAACACCATATATTTT. Residues: CASSAGGTGNTIYF.

This chain joins TRBV7-3 and TRBJ2-2; 8 positions match TRBD1. Germline CDR1 and CDR2: SGHTA and FQGTGA. CDR3 length equals 16 residues. V lost 0 bases to trimming and J lost 7 bases; unmatched junction nucleotides: 7. The CDR3 sequence is CASSLTGVDRGGELFF. CDR3 nucleotide sequence: TGTGCCAGCAGCTTAACGGGGGTTGACAGGGGCGGGGAGCTGTTTTTT.

V gene TRBV29-1 combines with J gene TRBJ2-3; 10 bases are shared with TRBD2. V trimming: 6 bases; J trimming: 1 base; junction bases outside the gene matches: 7. The CDR3 totals 15 residues. Looked up from germline, CDR1 is SQVTM and CDR2 is ANQGSEA. CDR3 protein: CSVATLAGGTDTQYF. The DNA for the CDR3 is TGCAGCGTAGCAACCCTAGCGGGAGGCACAGATACGCAGTATTTT.

This clone occurred a few times. The chain recombines TRBV7-9 with TRBJ1-5; D is unclear. The CDR3 has 14 residues. The germline V and J ends were trimmed by 5 bases and 0 bases, with 8 bases remaining between them. CDR1 and CDR2 (germline): SEHNR, FQNEAQ (reference sequence). CDR3 DNA: TGTGCCAGCAGCGGAGTATATAGCAATCAGCCCCAGCATTTT. Translation gives CASSGVYSNQPQHF.

This clone has just one count. The DNA for the CDR3 is TGTGCCAGCAGGTTTCTCAGGGCTACCTATGGCTACACCTTC. It translates to CASRFLRATYGYTF. This rearrangement joins TRBV27 to TRBJ1-2; TRBD1 might be the D (5 bases). The CDR3 extends over 14 amino acids. The V end lost 6 bases, the J end lost 4 bases, and 15 bases lay between the germline ends. Germline CDR1 and CDR2: MNHEY and SMNVEV (reference sequence).

The chain recombines TRBV6-5 with TRBJ2-3; weak D call: TRBD2 (7 bases). The CDR3 has 15 residues. Germline lookup yields CDR1 MNHEY and CDR2 SVGAGI. Trimming took off 2 bases at V and 3 bases at J, with 12 bases between the two ends. CDR3 sequence: CASSYVGGPTDTQYF. CDR3 DNA sequence: TGTGCCAGCAGTTACGTCGGGGGGCCAACAGATACGCAGTATTTT.

The chain recombines TRBV28 with TRBJ1-1; weak D call: TRBD1 (5 bases). Per germline, CDR1 MDHEN and CDR2 SYDVKM. The CDR3 contains 14 residues. The V gene lost 1 base and the J gene lost 7 bases, with 13 bases spanning the gap. The CDR3 DNA reads as TGTGCCAGCAGTTTATATGGTCCCGGGGGTGAAGCTTTCTTT. Translated, it gives CASSLYGPGGEAFF.

The CDR3 DNA reads as TGTGCCAGCAGTTCCTCCGGGACAGAACTCTACGAGCAGTACTTC. It encodes CASSSSGTELYEQYF. The J gene is TRBJ2-7, the V gene TRBV5-4; 7 bases fit TRBD1. The V gene end was trimmed by 5 bases and the J gene end by 3 bases; junction bases not matched to a gene: 11. The germline V gene encodes CDR1 SGHNT and CDR2 YYREEE (reference sequence). The CDR3 has 15 amino acids.

The rearrangement links TRBV4-1 to TRBJ1-3, with D hard to call. The CDR3 totals 15 residues. Germline loops: CDR1 MGHRA, CDR2 YSYEKL. V was cut by 5 bases and J by 0 bases, with 11 bases left in between. The CDR3 DNA is TGCGCCAGCAGCTTCCTTCAGGCCTCTGGAAACACCATATATTTT. Its protein product is CASSFLQASGNTIYF.

The gene calls are TRBV6-4 and TRBJ1-1; possibly TRBD1 for D (6 bases). The germline gives CDR1 MRHNA, CDR2 SNTAGT. CDR3 size: 13 residues. V lost 3 bases to trimming and J lost 3 bases, with 8 bases between them. The CDR3 DNA sequence: TGTGCCAGCAGTGATAACAGGGACACTGAAGCTTTCTTT. Translation gives CASSDNRDTEAFF.

This clone was found once. The chain uses TRBV9 and TRBJ2-1; TRBD1 agrees at 9 bases. CDR1 and CDR2 from the germline V gene are SGDLS and YYNGEE. CDR3 length equals 16 residues. Unmatched junction bases numbered 6, after V lost 2 bases and J lost 3 bases. Here the CDR3 DNA reads TGTGCCAGCAGCGTCGACCCGGGACAGGGCTACAATGAGCAGTTCTTC. Translated: CASSVDPGQGYNEQFF.

This chain links TRBV13 with TRBJ1-4; TRBD1 aligns across 10 bases. CDR3 length: 14 amino acids. Germline V gene data show CDR1 as PRHDT and CDR2 as FYEKMQ (reference sequence). J lost 6 bases, V lost 5 bases, and 3 bases had no gene match. The CDR3 region is CASSPGTGDEKLFF. DNA for the CDR3: TGTGCCAGCAGCCCCGGGACAGGGGATGAAAAACTGTTTTTT.

The chain joins TRBV5-1 to TRBJ2-1; D gene uncertain. The CDR3 is made up of 16 amino acids. V gave up 0 bases and J gave up 2 bases, with 12 bases separating them. The germline CDR1 and CDR2 sequences are SGHRS and YFSETQ. The CDR3 is CASSLVALQTYNEQFF. The CDR3 DNA follows: TGCGCCAGCAGCTTGGTGGCCCTCCAAACCTACAATGAGCAGTTCTTC.

This CDR3 is CASSFMSQPQHF. CDR3 sequence (DNA): TGTGCCAGCAGCTTTATGAGTCAGCCCCAGCATTTT. The J gene is TRBJ1-5, the V gene TRBV13, with unresolved D. The V and J ends lost 3 bases and 6 bases respectively, with 6 bases between them. This CDR3 contains 12 residues. From germline, CDR1 is PRHDT and CDR2 FYEKMQ (reference sequence). Full variable domain (outside the CDR3, taken from reference TRBV13 and TRBJ1-5): AAGVIQSPRHLIKEKRETATLKCYPIPRHDTVYWYQQGPGQDPQFLISFYEKMQSDKGSIPDRFSAQQFSDYHSELNMSSLELGDSALYFCASSFMSQPQHFGDGTRLSIL.

The gene calls are TRBV5-6 and TRBJ1-4; no firm D call. V lost 2 bases, J lost 7 bases, and 6 bases lay in between. Germline-derived CDR1 and CDR2 are SGHDT and YYEEEE. The CDR3 loop spans 12 amino acids. CDR3 sequence (DNA): TGTGCCAGCAGCTTCCCGGGTGAAAAACTGTTTTTT. It is translated as CASSFPGEKLFF.

The genes are TRBV2 and TRBJ1-5; D is unclear. The CDR3 runs 15 residues. CDR1 is SNHLY, CDR2 FYNNEI, per germline. Trimming cost V 4 bases and J 0 bases, with 10 bases left between them. The CDR3 protein is CASSVRENSNQPQHF. CDR3 coding DNA: TGTGCCAGCAGTGTAAGGGAGAATAGCAATCAGCCCCAGCATTTT. The complete variable domain, with remaining parts taken from reference TRBV2 and TRBJ1-5, reads EPEVTQTPSHQVTQMGQEVILRCVPISNHLYFYWYRQILGQKVEFLVSFYNNEISEKSEIFDDQFSVERPDGSNFTLKIRSTKLEDSAMYFCASSVRENSNQPQHFGDGTRLSIL.